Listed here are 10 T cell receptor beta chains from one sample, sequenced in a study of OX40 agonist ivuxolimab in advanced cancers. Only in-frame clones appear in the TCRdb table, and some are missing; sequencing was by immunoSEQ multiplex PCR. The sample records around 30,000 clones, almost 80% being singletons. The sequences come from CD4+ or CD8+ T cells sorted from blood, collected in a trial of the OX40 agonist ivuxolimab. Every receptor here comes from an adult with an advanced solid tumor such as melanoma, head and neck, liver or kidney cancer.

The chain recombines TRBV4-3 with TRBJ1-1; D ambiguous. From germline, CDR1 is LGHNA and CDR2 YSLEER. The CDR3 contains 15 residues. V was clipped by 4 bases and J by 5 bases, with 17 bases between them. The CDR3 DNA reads TGCGCCAGCAGCCCTTGGATGGGATCGGGTACTGAAGCTTTCTTT. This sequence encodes CASSPWMGSGTEAFF.

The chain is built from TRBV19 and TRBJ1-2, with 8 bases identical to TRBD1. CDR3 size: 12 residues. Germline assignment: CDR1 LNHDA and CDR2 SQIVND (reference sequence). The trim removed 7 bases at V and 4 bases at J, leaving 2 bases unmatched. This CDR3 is CASTGGGYGYTF. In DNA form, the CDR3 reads TGTGCCAGTACAGGGGGCGGCTATGGCTACACCTTC.

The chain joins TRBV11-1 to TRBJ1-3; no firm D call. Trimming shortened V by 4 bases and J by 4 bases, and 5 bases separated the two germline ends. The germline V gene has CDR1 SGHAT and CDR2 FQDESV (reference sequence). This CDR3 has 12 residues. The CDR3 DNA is TGTGCCAGCAGCTCACAGGGAAACACCATATATTTT. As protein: CASSSQGNTIYF.

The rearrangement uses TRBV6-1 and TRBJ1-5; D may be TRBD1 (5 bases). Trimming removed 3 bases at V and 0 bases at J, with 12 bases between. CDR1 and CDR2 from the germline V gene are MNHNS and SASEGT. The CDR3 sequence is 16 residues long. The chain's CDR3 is CASSETVGYSNQPQHF. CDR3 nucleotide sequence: TGTGCCAGCAGTGAGACAGTGGGGTATAGCAATCAGCCCCAGCATTTT.

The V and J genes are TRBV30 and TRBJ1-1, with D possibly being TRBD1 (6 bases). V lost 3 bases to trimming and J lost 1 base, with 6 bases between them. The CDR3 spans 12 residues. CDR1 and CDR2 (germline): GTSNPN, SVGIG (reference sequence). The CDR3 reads CAWRTGNTEAFF. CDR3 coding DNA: TGTGCCTGGAGGACAGGGAACACTGAAGCTTTCTTT.

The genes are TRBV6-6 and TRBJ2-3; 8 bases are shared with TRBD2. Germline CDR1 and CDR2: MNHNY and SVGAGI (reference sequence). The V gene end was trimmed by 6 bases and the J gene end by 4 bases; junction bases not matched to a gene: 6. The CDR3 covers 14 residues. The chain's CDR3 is CASREISGADTQYF. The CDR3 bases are TGTGCCAGCAGGGAGATTAGCGGGGCAGATACGCAGTATTTT.

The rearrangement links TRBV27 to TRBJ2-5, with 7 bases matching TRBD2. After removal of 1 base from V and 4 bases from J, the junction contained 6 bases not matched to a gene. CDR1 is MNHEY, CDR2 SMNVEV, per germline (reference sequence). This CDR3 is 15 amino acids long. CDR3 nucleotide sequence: TGTGCCAGCAGTTTATGGGGGGGGAGGGGAGAGACCCAGTACTTC. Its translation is CASSLWGGRGETQYF.

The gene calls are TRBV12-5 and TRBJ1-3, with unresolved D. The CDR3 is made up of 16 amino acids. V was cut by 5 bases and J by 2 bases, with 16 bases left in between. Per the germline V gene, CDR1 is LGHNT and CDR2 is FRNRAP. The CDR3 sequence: CASGDGLRVAGNTIYF. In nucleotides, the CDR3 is TGTGCTAGTGGTGACGGACTTCGGGTTGCTGGAAACACCATATATTTT.

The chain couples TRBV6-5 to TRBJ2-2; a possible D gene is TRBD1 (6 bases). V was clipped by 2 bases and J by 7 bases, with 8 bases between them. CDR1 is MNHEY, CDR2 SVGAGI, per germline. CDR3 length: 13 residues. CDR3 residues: CASSYGGGGELFF. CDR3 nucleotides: TGTGCCAGCAGTTACGGGGGCGGCGGGGAGCTGTTTTTT.

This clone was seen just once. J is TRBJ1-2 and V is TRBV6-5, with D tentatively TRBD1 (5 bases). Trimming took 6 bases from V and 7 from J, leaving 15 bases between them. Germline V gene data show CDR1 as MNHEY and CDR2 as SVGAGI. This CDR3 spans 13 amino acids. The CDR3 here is CASSTRGLAGYTF. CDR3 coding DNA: TGTGCCAGCAGCACACGGGGGTTAGCTGGCTACACCTTC.